This T cell receptor beta chain appears in the sequencing data of a study of OX40 agonist ivuxolimab in advanced cancers. Study outcomes and limitations: Among T cells, CD8+ cells averaged more expanded clones than CD4+ cells. There was clonal expansion of CD4+ and CD8+ blood T cells by week 6 at 0.1 to 3.0 mg/kg. Among the lowest peripheral clonal expansion occurred in 0.1-3.0 mg/kg partial responders.

As concerns this clone: Its specificity is not known.

The germline V gene has CDR1 SGHDN and CDR2 FVKESK. This CDR3 region has 12 residues. Trimming pared 4 bases from V and 7 bases from J, leaving 10 bases between. Sequenced by immunoSEQ multiplex PCR; TCRdb stores in-frame clones only, minus some. The sample holds under 85,000 clones, 90% seen once. The specimen was CD4+ or CD8+ T cells sorted from blood, collected in a trial of the OX40 agonist ivuxolimab. This rearrangement joins TRBV14 to TRBJ1-2; perhaps TRBD1 as D (6 bases). This TCR came from an adult with an advanced solid tumor such as melanoma, head and neck, liver or kidney cancer. The CDR3 coding sequence is TGTGCCAGCAGCCGGACAGTTTCTGGCTACACCTTC. Encoded protein: CASSRTVSGYTF. The full variable domain, in which reference TRBV14 and TRBJ1-2 provide the parts outside the CDR3, is EAGVTQFPSHSVIEKGQTVTLRCDPISGHDNLYWYRRVMGKEIKFLLHFVKESKQDESGMPNNRFLAERTGGTYSTLKVQPAELEDSGVYFCASSRTVSGYTFGSGTRLTVV.